The sequence of this T cell receptor (beta chain) was determined in a study of graft-versus-host responses after intestinal transplantation. In the study overall: Grafts were multivisceral, liver-intestinal, or isolated intestinal. The whole recipient group had anti-thymocyte globulin induction followed by tacrolimus and steroids for around three years.

As to this clone: Its cognate antigen is unknown.

The repertoire was sequenced with immunoSEQ multiplex PCR; TCRdb's copy has only in-frame clones and lacks some. The repertoire holds about 120,000 clones, with around 93% as singletons. Overall study findings and caveats: Recipient marrow contained GvH clones, some of which appeared first in ileum or blood. Early after transplant, HvG declines were associated with peak levels of circulating GvH clones.

Germline V lookup: CDR1 SGHVS, CDR2 FNYEAQ. The CDR3 is 14 residues long. The V end was cut by 5 bases, the J end by 2 bases, with 12 bases between. V gene TRBV7-6 combines with J gene TRBJ1-1; TRBD1 might be the D (5 bases). The receptor was derived from a human donor who received an intestinal transplant. Sequenced material: unstimulated CD8+ T cells sorted from spleen or lymph node cells, taken before intestinal transplant. CDR3 protein: CASSPQGGNTEAFF. The CDR3 region has the DNA TGTGCCAGCAGCCCCCAGGGTGGTAACACTGAAGCTTTCTTT. Drawing the rest from reference TRBV7-6 and TRBJ1-1, the complete variable domain is GAGVSQSPRYKVTKRGQDVALRCDPISGHVSLYWYRQALGQGPEFLTYFNYEAQQDKSGLPNDRFSAERPEGSISTLTIQRTEQRDSAMYRCASSPQGGNTEAFFGQGTRLTVV.